This T cell receptor beta chain was sequenced during a study of CD8+ T cells in alopecia areata listed by TCRdb under 2018. Notes on the research overall: The treated patients took part in an open-label pilot trial in which moderate-to-severe alopecia areata was treated with oral tofacitinib at 5 to 10 mg twice daily. Tofacitinib was given for 6 to 18 months, followed by 6 months of follow-up off drug to assess delayed response and recurrence. Scalp tissue and sorted CD4+ and CD8+ peripheral blood T cells from patchy and totalis/universalis alopecia areata patients and from healthy controls were covered by human TCRbeta sequencing. RNA was extracted with the PAXgene miRNA kit for fixed scalp, the miRNeasy kit for PBMCs, and the RNeasy kit for mouse skin. Disease severity in treated patients was measured with the SALT score, which quantifies the percentage of affected scalp surface area. In both human patients and the C3H/HeJ mouse model, the study applied high-throughput TCRbeta sequencing to look at T cell clonal expansion in alopecia areata. Biopsies were taken from tofacitinib-treated patients at baseline and at 4 and 24 weeks of treatment, and a later scalp biopsy was taken in several of the tofacitinib-treated patients. Scalp clonality was compared across normal scalp (n=4), patchy alopecia areata scalp (n=8), and alopecia totalis/universalis scalp (n=8). TCRbeta CDR3 regions were amplified by immunoSEQ multiplex PCR with 35 Vbeta forward and 13 Jbeta reverse primers. Findings and caveats that apply to the study as a whole: Because the treated cohort was small and had just a single nonresponder, larger studies are needed to establish links between baseline CD8+ expansion and response. Tofacitinib significantly lowered scalp clonality and the number of expanded CD8+ clones among the top 100 scalp clones. Compared with normal scalp, lesional scalp, particularly in alopecia totalis/universalis, had higher clonality and more expanded CD8+ clones, which suggests antigenic drive. TCR sequences shared between patients were less clear than in mice, possibly partly because of HLA diversity in the patient population. During tofacitinib treatment, many expanded lesional clones remained in scalp and blood, and this persistence may partly explain relapse after treatment is stopped. Resident alphabeta T cells in normal human skin are also sequenced, complicating scalp TCR repertoire analysis, unlike mouse skin dominated by gammadelta T cells.

Remarks on this clone: Its antigen is still unknown. Per-nucleotide qualities are absent, and no much larger clonotype sits a single base away.

The germline V gene supplies CDR1 SGDLS and CDR2 YYNGEE. Spanning cysteine to phenylalanine, the CDR3 consists of 14 amino acids. Here the CDR3 DNA is all that survives: 42 bases in frame from base 1. Trimming at the junction amounts to 1 base on V and 3 bases on J, and the germline ends lie 9 bases apart. The library was built by means of the immunoSEQ multiplex PCR assay. For TCR sequencing, RNA was extracted from every sample and reverse transcribed into cDNA to serve as template. SuperScript III was used for first-strand cDNA synthesis, primed with a 2:1 mix of oligo-dT and random hexamers. A synthetic immune receptor repertoire was used to assess amplification bias, and residual bias was removed computationally. The study's processing was this. Raw reads were preprocessed to remove errors, and CDR3 was defined by IMGT conventions from the conserved cysteine to phenylalanine. Clonality was computed as 1 minus the Shannon entropy, with the entropy normalized by log2 of the number of productive unique TCRs. Scalp TCRbeta sequences were cross-referenced with sorted blood CD4 and CD8 repertoires so that the CD4 or CD8 identity of scalp clones could be inferred. In TCRdb, the immuneACCESS table is reduced to in-frame sequences with V and J assigned. These tables do not hold every clone; where another copy was compared, an unresolved V gene accounts for under half, and the others remain unexplained. The DNA gave D and trimming, while V, J and clone size come from that table. A total of 75,000 to 80,000 clones appear in this sample, 66% of them only once. 20% to 25% of the sample comes from the top ten.

In the paper's terms, the time point label means: 20 to 30 weeks on oral tofacitinib. The label giving this sample's treatment or condition can be read as: oral pan-JAK inhibitor, 5-10 mg twice daily. Lesional scalp punch biopsies and peripheral blood were obtained from alopecia areata patients. PBMCs were isolated by density centrifugation and stained for CD3, CD4 and CD8, after which CD4+ and CD8+ T cells were sorted on a FACSAria. Sample: CD8+ T cells sorted from blood, taken at week 24, from a patient treated with tofacitinib. Recombination linked TRBV9 to TRBJ2-3, with the D gene call left open. The clonotype originates from a human donor with alopecia areata. CDR3 sequence: CASSVSQRTDTQYF. The base sequence is TGTGCCAGCAGCGTAAGCCAGAGGACAGATACGCAGTATTTT.